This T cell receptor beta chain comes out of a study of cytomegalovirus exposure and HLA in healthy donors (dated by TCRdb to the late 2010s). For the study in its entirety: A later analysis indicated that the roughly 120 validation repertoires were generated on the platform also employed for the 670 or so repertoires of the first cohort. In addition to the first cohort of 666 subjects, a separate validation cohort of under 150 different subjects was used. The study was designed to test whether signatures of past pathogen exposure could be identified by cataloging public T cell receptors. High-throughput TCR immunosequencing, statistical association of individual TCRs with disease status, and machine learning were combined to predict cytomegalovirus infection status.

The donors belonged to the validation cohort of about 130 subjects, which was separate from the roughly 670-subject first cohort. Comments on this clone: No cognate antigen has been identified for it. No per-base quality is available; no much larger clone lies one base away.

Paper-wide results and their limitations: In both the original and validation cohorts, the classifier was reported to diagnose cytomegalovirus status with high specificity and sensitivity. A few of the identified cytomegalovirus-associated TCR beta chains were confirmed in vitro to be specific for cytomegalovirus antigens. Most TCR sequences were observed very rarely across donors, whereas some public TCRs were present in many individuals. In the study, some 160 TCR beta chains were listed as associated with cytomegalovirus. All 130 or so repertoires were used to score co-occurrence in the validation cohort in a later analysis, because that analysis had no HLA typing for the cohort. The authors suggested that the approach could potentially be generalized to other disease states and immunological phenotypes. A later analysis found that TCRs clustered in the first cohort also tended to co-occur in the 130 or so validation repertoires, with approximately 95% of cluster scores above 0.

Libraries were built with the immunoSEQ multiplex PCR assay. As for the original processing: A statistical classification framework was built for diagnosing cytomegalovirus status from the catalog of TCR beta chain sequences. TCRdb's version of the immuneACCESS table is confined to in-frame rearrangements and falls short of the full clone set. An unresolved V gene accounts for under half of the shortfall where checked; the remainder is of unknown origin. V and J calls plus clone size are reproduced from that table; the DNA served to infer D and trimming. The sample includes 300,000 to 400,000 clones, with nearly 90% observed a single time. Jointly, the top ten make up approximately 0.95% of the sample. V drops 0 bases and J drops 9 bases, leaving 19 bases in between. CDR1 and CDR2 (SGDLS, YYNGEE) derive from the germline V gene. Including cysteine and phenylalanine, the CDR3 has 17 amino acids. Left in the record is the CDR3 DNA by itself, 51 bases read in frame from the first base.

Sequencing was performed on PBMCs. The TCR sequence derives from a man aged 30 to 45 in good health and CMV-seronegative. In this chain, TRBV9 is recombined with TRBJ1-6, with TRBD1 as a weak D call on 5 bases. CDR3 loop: CASSVEVSTVPGSPLHF. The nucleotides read TGTGCCAGCAGCGTAGAAGTTTCGACAGTACCGGGTTCACCCCTCCACTTT.